This T cell receptor beta chain was retrieved from a study of CD4+ T cells in melanoma. Repertoires were generated with immunoSEQ multiplex PCR, while TCRdb's copy carries only in-frame clones and drops some. Counted here are thousands of clones, around 66% occurring once; the ten biggest clones make up roughly 22%. Germline-derived CDR1 and CDR2 are SEHNR and FQNEAQ (reference sequence). The V end was cut by 6 bases, the J end by 5 bases, with 13 bases between. The CDR3 has 13 residues. The V gene is TRBV7-9, the J gene TRBJ2-5, with unresolved D. The material sequenced was cells from a culture (not recorded whether cultured in vitro). This TCR came from a human donor with melanoma. The chain's CDR3 is CASSRPSRETQYF. In DNA, the CDR3 is TGTGCCAGCAGTCGCCCGTCCCGGGAGACCCAGTACTTC.